This T cell receptor (beta chain) was sequenced for a study of T cell repertoires in cytomegalovirus infection. Study-level background: Indications came from public TCR beta signatures; they pointed to CMV infection and to a matching HLA type. Study results and limitations: HLA-C-restricted CMV-specific TCR beta clonotypes were dominant in the ex vivo response.

Trimming took off 3 bases at V and 3 bases at J, with 11 bases between the two ends. CDR3 size: 13 residues. The V gene's germline CDR1 is SQVTM and CDR2 ANQGSEA. One entry per CDR3 protein, called by TCRdb with MiXCR from the reads. The sample yields 100,000 to 150,000 distinct CDR3 sequences, more than 20% seen once. This clonotype has only a few counts. Its antigen is still unknown. Sequencing was carried out using PBMCs, sequenced either directly or after in vitro stimulation (not recorded which). The TCR originated in a human donor in good health (CMV status not recorded). Some clones in this sample may be carry-over from other donors' samples. The chain is built from TRBV29-1 and TRBJ1-2; D not resolved. CDR3 in DNA: TGCAGCGTTGAGGGTCGGGAGGACTATGGCTACACCTTC. This sequence encodes CSVEGREDYGYTF.